The 22 T cell receptor beta chains below come from one sample, sequenced in a study of T cells in Graves' hyperthyroidism and ophthalmopathy. Amplification targeted TCR beta CDR3 regions from RNA transcripts. The HTBI primer set was used in a first-round RT-PCR of the TCR CDR3. MiXCR was run by TCRdb on the multiplex PCR reads, yielding one entry per CDR3 protein. The sample contains more than 500,000 distinct CDR3 sequences, 12% to 15% of which appear only once. The material sequenced was blood. Source of these receptors: a woman in her thirties or forties with Graves' hyperthyroidism.

This clonotype has at least ten counts. An end of the junction does not agree with germline; a read error may underlie this. The chain is built from TRBV27 and TRBJ1-2, with unresolved D. CDR3 length: 13 amino acids. Per the germline V gene, CDR1 is MNHEY and CDR2 is SMNVEV (reference sequence). CDR3 DNA: TGTGCCAGCAGTATATCCCCAGAATATGGCTACACCTTC. This translates into CASSISPEYGYTF.

About this clonotype itself: One junction end disagrees with the germline gene, perhaps due to a read error. This chain connects TRBV5-1 to TRBJ2-7, with 11 nucleotides matching TRBD2. The CDR3 consists of 15 residues. The germline gives CDR1 SGHRS, CDR2 YFSETQ. The CDR3 DNA is TGCGCCGGCAGCGGCGGGACTAGCGGAGCCTACGAGCAGTACTTC. It is translated as CAGSGGTSGAYEQYF. Full variable domain (rest looked up from reference TRBV5-1 and TRBJ2-7): KAGVTQTPRYLIKTRGQQVTLSCSPISGHRSVSWYQQTPGQGLQFLFEYFSETQRNKGNFPGRFSGRQFSNSRSEMNVSTLELGDSALYLCAGSGGTSGAYEQYFGPGTRLTVT.

This clonotype has at least ten counts. This sequence joins TRBV5-1 and TRBJ2-7, with no clear D. V was clipped by 5 bases and J by 2 bases, with 11 bases between them. The CDR3 contains 13 residues. Germline-derived CDR1 and CDR2 are SGHRS and YFSETQ. This chain's CDR3 is CASSSELTYEQYF. CDR3 bases: TGCGCCAGCAGTTCAGAGCTAACCTACGAGCAGTACTTC.

This clonotype was seen repeatedly, ten times or more. The V gene is TRBV6-1, the J gene TRBJ2-1; TRBD2 agrees at 10 bases. J lost 3 bases, V lost 4 bases, and 9 bases had no gene match. CDR1 is MNHNS, CDR2 SASEGT, per germline. This CDR3 contains 17 residues. The chain's CDR3 is CASSGRSGLANYNEQFF. Here the CDR3 DNA reads TGTGCCAGCAGTGGAAGATCGGGACTAGCGAACTACAATGAGCAGTTCTTC.

This clonotype has ten or more counts. The chain is built from TRBV20-1 and TRBJ2-3; the match to TRBD1 covers 8 bases. Germline V lookup: CDR1 DFQATT, CDR2 SNEGSKA (reference sequence). The CDR3 extends over 13 amino acids. Losses at the gene ends were 7 bases for V and 5 bases for J; bases not matched to a gene: 8. CDR3 protein: CSGTRGLEDTQYF. In DNA, the CDR3 is TGCAGTGGGACCAGGGGGCTCGAAGATACGCAGTATTTT.

About this clonotype itself: Given a much more abundant clone one base away, this may be a read error. The J gene is TRBJ2-1, the V gene TRBV9; 7 bases align to TRBD2. The germline gives CDR1 SGDLS, CDR2 YYNGEE. The CDR3 has 15 amino acids. CDR3 DNA: TGTGCCAGCAGCGTAGATCTAGCGGTGTACAATGAGCAGCTCTTC. The encoded protein is CASSVDLAVYNEQLF.

This clonotype has more than one count but fewer than ten. The chain carries TRBV27 and TRBJ2-2, with 7 bases lining up with TRBD1. CDR1 MNHEY and CDR2 SMNVEV come from the germline V gene (reference sequence). V was clipped by 8 bases and J by 6 bases; unmatched bases: 9. This CDR3 has 14 residues. The CDR3 loop reads CASGRQGSAGELFF. The CDR3 nucleotides read TGTGCCAGCGGAAGACAGGGATCCGCCGGGGAGCTGTTTTTT.

This chain links TRBV30 with TRBJ2-3; a possible D gene is TRBD1 (7 bases). The CDR3 consists of 16 residues. The V and J ends lost 0 bases and 8 bases respectively, with 21 bases between them. Per germline, CDR1 GTSNPN and CDR2 SVGIG (reference sequence). CDR3 sequence (DNA): TGTGCCTGGAGTGTAACAGGGGAACCCTCCGGGGGTACGCAGTATTTT. Protein: CAWSVTGEPSGGTQYF.

The gene calls are TRBV28 and TRBJ2-7, with D possibly being TRBD2 (6 bases). The CDR3 is made up of 15 amino acids. CDR1 is MDHEN, CDR2 SYDVKM, per germline. V lost 8 bases to trimming and J lost 0 bases, with 17 bases between them. The chain's CDR3 is CASQISGVSSYEQYF. The CDR3 DNA reads TGTGCCAGCCAAATTAGCGGAGTCAGCTCCTACGAGCAGTACTTC. The full variable domain, its missing parts supplied by reference TRBV28 and TRBJ2-7, is DVKVTQSSRYLVKRTGEKVFLECVQDMDHENMFWYRQDPGLGLRLIYFSYDVKMKEKGDIPEGYSVSREKKERFSLILESASTNQTSMYLCASQISGVSSYEQYFGPGTRLTVT.

CDR3 nucleotides: TGTGCCAGCAGTTTCGCGACAGCCGAACTCTATGGCTACACCTTC. It codes for CASSFATAELYGYTF. The V and J genes are TRBV12-3 or TRBV12-4 and TRBJ1-2, with TRBD1 as a possible D gene (5 bases). V was shortened by 3 bases and J by 4 bases, with 15 bases between the two germline ends. This CDR3 region has 15 residues.

The V gene is TRBV6-1, the J gene TRBJ2-2; 7 bases line up with TRBD1. The CDR3 is 13 amino acids. In germline, CDR1 is MNHNS, CDR2 SASEGT. V lost 10 bases, J lost 7 bases, and 9 bases stayed unmatched. CDR3 sequence (DNA): TGTGCCAACCTACAGGGGACCGGCGGGGAGCTGTTTTTT. It yields the protein CANLQGTGGELFF.

The table lists this clonotype with many counts. The genes are TRBV3-1 and TRBJ1-1; D gene uncertain. Germline lookup yields CDR1 LGHDT and CDR2 YNNKEL (reference sequence). This CDR3 region has 11 residues. V gave up 1 base and J gave up 7 bases, with 4 bases separating them. The CDR3: CASSQAYEAFF. In DNA form, the CDR3 reads TGTGCCAGCAGCCAAGCCTATGAAGCTTTCTTT.

This clonotype turned up a few times. The chain employs TRBV20-1 and TRBJ2-2, with D maybe TRBD2 (5 bases). Trimming pared 6 bases from V and 6 bases from J, leaving 11 bases between. Germline lookup yields CDR1 DFQATT and CDR2 SNEGSKA (reference sequence). The CDR3 loop spans 12 amino acids. CDR3 in DNA: TGCAGTGCCGGGCGGGTTCCCGGGGAGCTGTTTTTT. Translated: CSAGRVPGELFF.

This clonotype has more than one count but fewer than ten. The genes are TRBV29-1 and TRBJ2-2; 8 nucleotides match TRBD2. Germline-derived CDR1 and CDR2 are SQVTM and ANQGSEA. With V trimmed by 7 bases and J by 4 bases, 2 bases remained unmatched. The CDR3 covers 12 residues. This CDR3 reads CSGRGGTGELFF. Here the CDR3 DNA reads TGCAGCGGACGGGGGGGCACCGGGGAGCTGTTTTTT.

There are many counts of this clonotype. This rearrangement joins TRBV29-1 to TRBJ2-7; D is perhaps TRBD1 (5 bases). The CDR3 is 11 residues long. Germline V lookup: CDR1 SQVTM, CDR2 ANQGSEA. Trimming cost V 4 bases and J 2 bases, with 6 bases left between them. DNA for the CDR3: TGCAGCGTTGCACAGGCCTACGAGCAGTACTTC. It encodes CSVAQAYEQYF.

V is TRBV3-1 and J is TRBJ1-1; TRBD1 agrees at 9 bases. The V segment lost 4 bases and the J segment 3 bases; nucleotides outside the gene matches: 6. This CDR3 is 15 amino acids long. CDR1 and CDR2 (germline): LGHDT, YNNKEL (reference sequence). DNA of the CDR3: TGTGCCAGCAGCCGAACGGGGGACAGGGACACTGAAGCTTTCTTT. Protein: CASSRTGDRDTEAFF. Using reference TRBV3-1 and TRBJ1-1 for the parts outside the CDR3, the full variable domain is DTAVSQTPKYLVTQMGNDKSIKCEQNLGHDTMYWYKQDSKKFLKIMFSYNNKELIINETVPNRFSPKSPDKAHLNLHINSLELGDSAVYFCASSRTGDRDTEAFFGQGTRLTVV.

Many counts were recorded for this clonotype. The CDR3 here is CASSLGTAGGSYEQYF. The CDR3 DNA reads as TGCGCCAGCAGCTTGGGAACCGCGGGAGGTTCCTACGAGCAGTACTTC. The chain is built from TRBV5-1 and TRBJ2-7; 8 positions match TRBD2. Germline CDR1 SGHRS, CDR2 YFSETQ. Germline trimming cut 0 bases from V and 1 base from J; bases unmatched to any gene: 6. The CDR3 extends over 16 amino acids.

This clonotype was seen ten or more times. The J gene is TRBJ2-7, the V gene TRBV6-2 or TRBV6-3; TRBD2 matches at 10 bases. Germline V gene lookup returns CDR1 MNHEY and CDR2 SVGEGT. The CDR3 contains 15 residues. V lost 6 bases, J lost 1 base, and 6 bases stayed unmatched. CDR3 sequence (DNA): TGTGCCAGCAGGAAGCGGGAGGGCCCTTCCTACGAGCAGTACTTC. Amino acids: CASRKREGPSYEQYF.

This clonotype has a single count. The chain has TRBV7-3 and TRBJ2-3, with unresolved D. Germline V gene lookup returns CDR1 SGHTA and CDR2 FQGTGA. The germline V and J ends were trimmed by 5 bases and 0 bases, with 12 bases remaining between them. The CDR3 covers 15 residues. Written as DNA, the CDR3 is TGTGCCAGCAGCGCCCTAGGGCATAGCACAGATACGCAGTATTTT. This encodes CASSALGHSTDTQYF.

This clonotype was seen at least ten times. The chain carries TRBV11-1 and TRBJ2-2; possible D gene TRBD2, 5 bases. Per the germline V gene, CDR1 is SGHAT and CDR2 is FQDESV (reference sequence). V was shortened by 6 bases and J by 0 bases, with 11 bases between the two germline ends. The length of the CDR3 is 15 residues. CDR3 region: CASRSGGANTGELFF. The CDR3 DNA follows: TGTGCCAGCAGAAGTGGAGGAGCGAACACCGGGGAGCTGTTTTTT.

This clonotype was recorded many times. The V and J genes are TRBV18 and TRBJ1-5; D remains ambiguous. CDR1 is KGHSH, CDR2 LQKENI, per germline. The CDR3 covers 13 residues. The V end lost 6 bases, the J end lost 9 bases, and 15 bases lay between the germline ends. This chain's CDR3 is CASSPDWGSPQHF. CDR3 coding DNA: TGTGCCAGCTCTCCGGACTGGGGATCGCCCCAGCATTTT.

This clonotype was recorded at least ten times. This chain links TRBV12-3 or TRBV12-4 with TRBJ1-5, with D possibly matching TRBD1 (6 bases). Trimming took 3 bases from V and 0 from J, leaving 9 bases between them. The CDR3 loop spans 15 amino acids. CDR3 residues: CASSLGGPSNQPQHF. The CDR3 DNA reads as TGTGCCAGCAGTTTGGGGGGGCCTAGCAATCAGCCCCAGCATTTT.